The 18 T cell receptor beta chains below come from one sample, sequenced in a study of T cell responses to AZD1222 COVID-19 vaccine. The protocol was immunoSEQ multiplex PCR, while the TCRdb copy is restricted to in-frame clones and leaves out a portion. Of 100,000 to 150,000 clones listed, approximately 92% are singletons. The specimen was peripheral blood, collected 28 days after the second AZD1222 dose. Receptors were obtained from an adult who received the AZD1222 COVID-19 vaccine.

The rearrangement links TRBV19 to TRBJ2-7; 7 bases match TRBD1. V dropped 3 bases and J dropped 1; count of bases not matched to a gene: 3. The CDR3 is 14 residues long. Germline-derived CDR1 and CDR2 are LNHDA and SQIVND (reference sequence). CDR3 in amino acids: CASSIRDRSYEQYF. CDR3 DNA: TGTGCCAGTAGTATCCGGGACAGATCCTACGAGCAGTACTTC. The whole variable domain, remainder taken from reference TRBV19 and TRBJ2-7, is DGGITQSPKYLFRKEGQNVTLSCEQNLNHDAMYWYRQDPGQGLRLIYYSQIVNDFQKGDIAEGYSVSREKKESFPLTVTSAQKNPTAFYLCASSIRDRSYEQYFGPGTRLTVT.

V and J are TRBV21-1 and TRBJ2-5; the listed D gene, TRBD2, was not tested against the DNA. TRBV21-1 is flagged as a pseudogene. The CDR3 runs to 12 residues. As DNA, the CDR3 is TGTGCCAGCAGCAAGCTAGAAGAGACCCAGTACTTC. It yields the protein CASSKLEETQYF.

The chain employs TRBV28 and TRBJ1-2; D gene ambiguous. Germline V gives CDR1 MDHEN, CDR2 SYDVKM. This CDR3 comprises 12 residues. V shed 2 bases and J shed 4 bases, with 5 bases lying between them. The CDR3 loop is CASSLGGYGYTF. The CDR3 nucleotides are TGTGCCAGCAGTTTAGGTGGCTATGGCTACACCTTC.

The V call is TRBV24-1, the J call TRBJ2-7; TRBD2 matches at 8 bases. The CDR3 contains 18 residues. The germline gives CDR1 KGHDR, CDR2 SFDVKD. Losses at the gene ends were 5 bases for V and 3 bases for J; bases not matched to a gene: 17. The CDR3 DNA follows: TGTGCCACCAGTGCTAAGGGCCCCGGGAGGGGCTACTACTACGAGCAGTACTTC. It codes for CATSAKGPGRGYYYEQYF.

The chain is built from TRBV7-2 and TRBJ1-6, with 10 bases matching TRBD1. Germline CDR1 reads SGHTA; CDR2 reads FQGNSA. V was clipped by 4 bases and J by 9 bases; unmatched bases: 12. CDR3 length equals 17 residues. In DNA form, the CDR3 reads TGTGCCAGCAGCTCAGAGAACCCCGGGACAGGGGTTTCACCCCTCCACTTT. Its translation is CASSSENPGTGVSPLHF. Full variable domain (rest looked up from reference TRBV7-2 and TRBJ1-6): GAGVSQSPSNKVTEKGKDVELRCDPISGHTALYWYRQSLGQGLEFLIYFQGNSAPDKSGLPSDRFSAERTGGSVSTLTIQRTQQEDSAVYLCASSSENPGTGVSPLHFGNGTRLTVT.

This rearrangement joins TRBV5-1 to TRBJ2-1; 9 nucleotides agree with TRBD2. Per germline, CDR1 SGHRS and CDR2 YFSETQ. V lost 0 bases, J lost 8 bases, and 15 bases stayed unmatched. The CDR3 spans 18 residues. The CDR3 protein is CASSLGADPSGETDEQFF. CDR3 coding DNA: TGCGCCAGCAGCTTGGGGGCCGACCCTAGCGGGGAGACGGATGAGCAGTTCTTC. Supplemented by reference TRBV5-1 and TRBJ2-1, the full variable domain reads KAGVTQTPRYLIKTRGQQVTLSCSPISGHRSVSWYQQTPGQGLQFLFEYFSETQRNKGNFPGRFSGRQFSNSRSEMNVSTLELGDSALYLCASSLGADPSGETDEQFFGPGTRLTVL.

V usage is TRBV5-1 and J usage is TRBJ2-7; D is undetermined. The V and J ends lost 0 bases and 3 bases respectively, with 4 bases between them. Germline V gene sequence: CDR1 SGHRS, CDR2 YFSETQ. This CDR3 contains 12 residues. This chain's CDR3 is CASSLDNYEQYF. CDR3 nucleotides: TGCGCCAGCAGCTTGGATAACTACGAGCAGTACTTC.

V is TRBV5-6 and J is TRBJ1-3; D remains unclear. The CDR3 length is 12 residues. Trimming left V 1 base short and J 8 bases short, with 7 bases between. Germline assignment: CDR1 SGHDT and CDR2 YYEEEE. The CDR3: CASSLIGDTIYF. DNA of the CDR3: TGTGCCAGCAGCTTGATCGGGGACACCATATATTTT.

The gene calls are TRBV5-5 and TRBJ1-5; TRBD1 is a possible D gene (5 bases). Germline V lookup: CDR1 SGHKS, CDR2 YYEKEE (reference sequence). Trimming took 4 bases from V and 10 from J, leaving 15 bases between them. The CDR3 totals 13 residues. CDR3 coding DNA: TGTGCCAGCAGCCGGGACGGCCACCAACCCCAGCATTTT. This translates into CASSRDGHQPQHF.

V gene TRBV2 combines with J gene TRBJ2-4; 10 bases align to TRBD1. The CDR3 runs to 15 residues. The ends lost 7 bases at V and 9 bases at J; junction bases unmatched: 12. Germline V gene data show CDR1 as SNHLY and CDR2 as FYNNEI. The CDR3 nucleotides read TGTGCCAGCACCGAAAAGGGACAGGGGAAGGGCATTCAGTACTTC. Translated, it gives CASTEKGQGKGIQYF.

V usage is TRBV5-6 and J usage is TRBJ1-6; TRBD1 matches 7 bases. J was trimmed by 14 bases and V by 3 bases; bases with no gene match: 17. The CDR3 sequence is 16 residues long. Germline CDR1 is SGHDT and CDR2 is YYEEEE. The CDR3 loop reads CASSWQTRDSRGTLHF. CDR3 sequence (DNA): TGTGCCAGCAGCTGGCAGACCCGGGACAGCCGGGGGACCCTCCACTTT.

The chain combines TRBV6-5 with TRBJ1-2; no clear D gene. CDR3 length: 14 residues. The V end was cut by 5 bases, the J end by 8 bases, with 18 bases between. CDR1 is MNHEY, CDR2 SVGAGI, per germline. The CDR3 bases are TGTGCCAGCAGTATACGGACGCAGGAGGAGGGCTACACCTTC. Its protein is CASSIRTQEEGYTF.

V gene TRBV11-2 combines with J gene TRBJ1-1; D unresolved. Trimming stripped 0 bases from V and 5 bases from J, with 7 bases between. The CDR3 sequence is 13 residues long. Germline V gives CDR1 SGHAT, CDR2 FQNNGV. As DNA, the CDR3 is TGTGCCAGCAGCTTAGAACGAGGTACTGAAGCTTTCTTT. Amino acid sequence: CASSLERGTEAFF.

The chain employs TRBV21-1 and TRBJ1-1. TRBV21-1 is deemed a pseudogene. This CDR3 spans 15 amino acids. CDR3 protein: CASSKSADGRTEAFF. DNA for the CDR3: TGTGCCAGCAGCAAATCTGCAGACGGGCGCACTGAAGCTTTCTTT.

The chain recombines TRBV7-2 with TRBJ2-7, with D perhaps matching TRBD1 (6 bases). CDR3 length: 14 amino acids. Looked up from germline, CDR1 is SGHTA and CDR2 is FQGNSA. The germline V and J ends were trimmed by 5 bases and 4 bases, with 15 bases remaining between them. CDR3 nucleotide sequence: TGTGCCAGCAGCGCCGACAGGAGCTGGTACGAGCAGTACTTC. This sequence encodes CASSADRSWYEQYF. The full variable domain, completed using reference TRBV7-2 and TRBJ2-7, is GAGVSQSPSNKVTEKGKDVELRCDPISGHTALYWYRQSLGQGLEFLIYFQGNSAPDKSGLPSDRFSAERTGGSVSTLTIQRTQQEDSAVYLCASSADRSWYEQYFGPGTRLTVT.

This chain joins TRBV20-1 and TRBJ2-6; no reliable D call. Per the germline V gene, CDR1 is DFQATT and CDR2 is SNEGSKA (reference sequence). The V gene lost 6 bases and the J gene lost 2 bases, with 11 bases spanning the gap. The CDR3 totals 14 residues. CDR3 sequence (DNA): TGCAGTGCAAGTTACTTAGCTGGGGCCAACGTCCTGACTTTC. Amino acid sequence: CSASYLAGANVLTF.

The chain couples TRBV6-4 to TRBJ1-2; 7 bases agree with TRBD1. Trimming at V came to 3 bases and at J to 8 bases, leaving 12 bases not matched to a gene. The CDR3 sequence is 15 residues long. Germline values: CDR1 MRHNA, CDR2 SNTAGT. The CDR3 spells CASSETLTGTNGYTF. In DNA form, the CDR3 reads TGTGCCAGCAGTGAGACCTTGACAGGGACCAACGGCTACACCTTC.

The chain employs TRBV2 and TRBJ1-2, with unresolved D. The V end lost 3 bases, the J end lost 5 bases, and 10 bases lay between the germline ends. Germline values: CDR1 SNHLY, CDR2 FYNNEI. The CDR3 has 13 residues. This CDR3 is CASSDEQTYGYTF. The CDR3 region has the DNA TGTGCCAGCAGTGATGAACAGACTTATGGCTACACCTTC.